The rows below give T cell receptor beta chains drawn from one sample of a study of T cell changes during pregnancy in multiple sclerosis. Clones were sequenced by immunoSEQ multiplex PCR, and TCRdb holds only the in-frame ones, with some missing. The sample consists of about 92,000 clones, almost 95% of them appearing once. This material consisted of peripheral blood, taken in the first trimester of pregnancy. The receptors here all came from a female donor with multiple sclerosis, enrolled in a pregnancy study. Both conserved end residues are part of each CDR3. Each record gives: D gene, CDR3 length, J gene, clone size, V gene, CDR3 DNA, CDR3 protein. The D gene is left open where the match is weak. Some rows mark clone size as missing; the rest say once, few, many or name a class of expanded clone.

TRBD1,15,TRBJ2-2,-,TRBV11-2,TGTGCCAGCAGCCAGAAAAGGGGGCAGGTCGGGGAGCTGTTTTTT,CASSQKRGQVGELFF
TRBD1,13,TRBJ1-1,-,TRBV10-3,TGTGCCATCAGAAGCCAGGGGGCGACTGAAGCTTTCTTT,CAIRSQGATEAFF
-,13,TRBJ2-1,-,TRBV19,TGTGCCAGTAGTATCAAGGAGTACAATGAGCAGTTCTTC,CASSIKEYNEQFF
TRBD2,15,TRBJ2-2,-,TRBV28,TGTGCCAGCAGTCTAGCGGGAGGTCCGACCGGGGAGCTGTTTTTT,CASSLAGGPTGELFF
-,13,TRBJ1-2,-,TRBV6-1,TGTGCCAGCAGTGAGAGTGAAAACTATGGCTACACCTTC,CASSESENYGYTF
TRBD1,17,TRBJ1-1,-,TRBV4-1,TGCGCCAGCAGCCAAGACTGGGCAGGGGGAAGAAGGACTGAAGCTTTCTTT,CASSQDWAGGRRTEAFF
TRBD1,19,TRBJ1-5,-,TRBV19,TGTGCCAGTAGCCTCCCCCGGGACAGGGTTGCCTCTGGCAATCAGCCCCAGCATTTT,CASSLPRDRVASGNQPQHF
-,14,TRBJ1-1,many,TRBV28,TGTGCCAGCATCAGCGGGGCCCTGAACACTGAAGCTTTCTTT,CASISGALNTEAFF
-,10,TRBJ2-1,-,TRBV20-1,TGCAGTGCTAGTCCCGGGGAGCAGTTCTTC,CSASPGEQFF
TRBD2,18,TRBJ2-6,-,TRBV28,TGTGCCAGCAGTTTAAGCGGGGTCGAGGCCTCTGGGGCCAACGTCCTGACTTTC,CASSLSGVEASGANVLTF
-,14,TRBJ2-2,-,TRBV6-5,TGTGCCAGCCCGGCAAGCGCGAACACCGGGGAGCTGTTTTTT,CASPASANTGELFF
-,14,TRBJ1-5,-,TRBV28,TGTGCCAGCAGTCGGGATCCGGTAAATCAGCCCCAGCATTTT,CASSRDPVNQPQHF
-,14,TRBJ1-4,-,TRBV28,TGTGCCAGCAAAGACGTCACGAGGAATGAAAAACTGTTTTTT,CASKDVTRNEKLFF
-,12,TRBJ2-1,once,TRBV7-9,TGTGCCAGCACCCGGGGTCGCGGGGAGCAGTTCTTC,CASTRGRGEQFF
TRBD2,15,TRBJ2-1,-,TRBV7-7,TGTGCTAGCAGCTCGTCGGGACTAGCGGGAGATGAGCAGTTCTTC,CASSSSGLAGDEQFF
-,13,TRBJ1-2,once,TRBV30,TGTGCCTGGAGTGTACAGGGTTCAGGAGGCTACACCTTC,CAWSVQGSGGYTF
TRBD1,15,TRBJ1-1,-,TRBV9,TGTGCCAGCAGCGCTGGGACAGCTTTGAACACTGAAGCTTTCTTT,CASSAGTALNTEAFF
TRBD1,15,TRBJ2-3,-,TRBV2,TGTGCCAGCAGTGAAAGGGACAGGGGGCAAGATACGCAGTATTTT,CASSERDRGQDTQYF
TRBD2,15,TRBJ2-7,once,TRBV27,TGTGCCAGCAGTCTGGGGTATAGGGAGGGTTACGAGCAGTACTTC,CASSLGYREGYEQYF
-,16,TRBJ1-1,-,TRBV5-6,TGTGCCAGCAGCTTGGGACAGGTTTATTTAGGGACTGAAGCTTTCTTT,CASSLGQVYLGTEAFF
TRBD1,16,TRBJ2-7,-,TRBV11-2,TGTGCCAGCAGCTTAGGGCGAAGCAGGGGGACCTACGAGCAGTACTTC,CASSLGRSRGTYEQYF
TRBD2,12,TRBJ2-2,once,TRBV2,TGTGCCAGCAGTCTAGCGGGGGGGGAGCTGTTTTTT,CASSLAGGELFF
-,14,TRBJ2-2,-,TRBV7-3,TGTGCCAGCAGCATTGGGACTGGCACCGGGGAGCTGTTTTTT,CASSIGTGTGELFF
TRBD2,15,TRBJ2-1,-,TRBV27,TGTGCCAGCAGTGTACTAGCGGGAGGGTTGGGTGAGCAGTTCTTC,CASSVLAGGLGEQFF
TRBD2,15,TRBJ2-1,-,TRBV5-1,TGCGCCAGCAGCTTGGCTAGCGGGAGTCTTGGTGAGCAGTTCTTC,CASSLASGSLGEQFF
-,15,TRBJ1-1,once,TRBV6-5,TGTGCCAGCAGTTCTCCACAGGGCTTGAACACTGAAGCTTTCTTT,CASSSPQGLNTEAFF
TRBD2,12,TRBJ2-7,-,TRBV7-9,TGTGCCAGCGCTGCCCTCACTAGCGGGGTTTACTTC,CASAALTSGVYF
-,15,TRBJ2-7,-,TRBV19,TGTGCCAGTAGTATTCAACAGGGTTCCTACTACGAGCAGTACTTC,CASSIQQGSYYEQYF
TRBD1,13,TRBJ2-1,-,TRBV27,TGTGCCAGCAGTCCGACAGGGTACGGTGAGCAGTTCTTC,CASSPTGYGEQFF
TRBD1,15,TRBJ2-7,-,TRBV19,TGTGCCAGTAGTCCTGGACAGGGGGCCTCCTACGAGCAGTACTTC,CASSPGQGASYEQYF
TRBD1,15,TRBJ2-1,-,TRBV11-2,TGTGCCAGCAGCAGAGGGGACAGGCAATACAATGAGCAGTTCTTC,CASSRGDRQYNEQFF
-,13,TRBJ2-5,-,TRBV28,TGTGCCAGCAGGGCGGACAGCCAAGAGACCCAGTACTTC,CASRADSQETQYF
-,14,TRBJ1-1,-,TRBV19,TGTGCCAGTAGCCTGGGGGGAAAGGGTACTGAAGCTTTCTTT,CASSLGGKGTEAFF
-,16,TRBJ1-3,once,TRBV7-9,TGTGCCAGCACCCTTAGGGAGGGCCTACTTGGAAACACCATATATTTT,CASTLREGLLGNTIYF
TRBD2,17,TRBJ2-5,-,TRBV7-9,TGTGCCAGCAGCTCGAGGACTAGCGGGAGACATGGGGAGACCCAGTACTTC,CASSSRTSGRHGETQYF
-,14,TRBJ2-2,-,TRBV19,TGTGCCAGTAAGGGCAGGGCGAACACCGGGGAGCTGTTTTTT,CASKGRANTGELFF
-,13,TRBJ2-7,once,TRBV6-1,TGTGCCAGTGCCGGAGGAGGGGTTTACGAGCAGTACTTC,CASAGGGVYEQYF
TRBD2,15,TRBJ2-7,-,TRBV6-5,TGTGCCAGCAGTTACAGGGGACTAGTAAACAACGAGCAGTACTTC,CASSYRGLVNNEQYF
-,12,TRBJ1-4,-,TRBV4-2,TGTGCCAGCAGTATCCTCGGTGAAAAACTGTTTTTT,CASSILGEKLFF
TRBD1,13,TRBJ1-5,-,TRBV28,TGTGCCAGCCTGGGACAGAGGAATCAGCCCCAGCATTTT,CASLGQRNQPQHF
-,12,TRBJ2-1,-,TRBV27,TGTGCCAGCAGTTTCTTCGGGAATGAGCAGTTCTTC,CASSFFGNEQFF
TRBD1,14,TRBJ1-2,-,TRBV6-4,TGTGCCAGCAGTCCGGGACAGGGGGACTATGGCTACACCTTC,CASSPGQGDYGYTF